This paragraph covers one T cell receptor beta chain sequence. V was trimmed by 8 bases and J by 3 bases, leaving 13 bases between them. This CDR3 is built from 14 residues. This sample is drawn from a study of T cells in Graves' hyperthyroidism and ophthalmopathy. Template material for amplifying TCR beta CDR3 regions consisted of RNA transcripts. TCR CDR3 regions were first amplified by RT-PCR with HTBI primers. In TCRdb, the multiplex PCR reads were re-called with MiXCR into one record per CDR3 protein. The sample contains under 650,000 distinct CDR3 sequences, 15% to 20% of which appear only once.

The sequenced sample was blood. The V and J genes are TRBV12-3 or TRBV12-4 and TRBJ1-4; no firm D call. This clonotype was obtained from a woman aged 30 to 39 with Graves' hyperthyroidism. The CDR3 DNA reads TGTGCCAGCTGGCCGGAGTACTCTAATGAAAAACTGTTTTTT. Encoded protein: CASWPEYSNEKLFF.